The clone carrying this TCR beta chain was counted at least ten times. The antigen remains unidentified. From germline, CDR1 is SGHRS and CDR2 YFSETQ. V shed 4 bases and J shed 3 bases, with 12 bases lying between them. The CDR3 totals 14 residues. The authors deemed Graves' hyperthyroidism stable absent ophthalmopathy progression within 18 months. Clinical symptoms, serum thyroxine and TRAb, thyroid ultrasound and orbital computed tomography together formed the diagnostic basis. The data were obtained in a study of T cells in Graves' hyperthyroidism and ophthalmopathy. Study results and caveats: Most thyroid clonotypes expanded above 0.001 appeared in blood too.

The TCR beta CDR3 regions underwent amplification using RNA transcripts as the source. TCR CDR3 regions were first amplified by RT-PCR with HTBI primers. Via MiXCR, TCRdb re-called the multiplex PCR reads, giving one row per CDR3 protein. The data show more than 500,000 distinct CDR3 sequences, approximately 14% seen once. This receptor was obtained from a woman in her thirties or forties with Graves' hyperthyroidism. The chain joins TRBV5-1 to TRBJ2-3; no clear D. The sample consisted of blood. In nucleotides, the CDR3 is TGCGCCAGCAGCCCGACGACCGGGACAGATACGCAGTATTTT. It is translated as CASSPTTGTDTQYF.